This is a list of T cell receptor beta chains from one sample in a study of cytotoxic CD8 clonotypes in ibrutinib-treated CLL. The repertoire was sequenced with immunoSEQ multiplex PCR; TCRdb's copy has only in-frame clones and lacks some. The profile covers some 290,000 clones, with 80% appearing a single time and roughly 6.3% taken by the ten largest. Sequencing was performed on PBMCs, taken before ibrutinib treatment. These receptors were obtained from a human donor with chronic lymphocytic leukemia. Both conserved end residues are part of each CDR3. The D gene is left open where the match is weak. The size entry is marked missing in some rows and otherwise reads once, few, many or a size class.

clone_size	v_call	d_call	j_call	cdr3_nt	cdr3_aa
NA	TRBV5-1	NA	TRBJ2-4	TGCGCCAGCAGCGGGGAGGCTAAAAACATTCAGTACTTC	CASSGEAKNIQYF
NA	TRBV21-1	NA	TRBJ2-1	TGTGCCAGCAGCAAGAGGGTTCCGTGTATAGAGCGCTCCTACAATGAGCAGTTCTTC	CASSKRVPCIERSYNEQFF
NA	TRBV30	NA	TRBJ1-2	TGTGCCTGGAATCCGGTAGGGAATGGCTACACCTTC	CAWNPVGNGYTF
NA	TRBV29-1	TRBD2	TRBJ2-3	TGCAGCGTTGAAGGAGGACTAGCGGGAGTAGGCACAGATACGCAGTATTTT	CSVEGGLAGVGTDTQYF
NA	TRBV4-3	TRBD2	TRBJ2-7	TGCGCCAGCAGCCCAACTAGCGGTTACTACGAGCAGTACTTC	CASSPTSGYYEQYF
NA	TRBV20-1	NA	TRBJ2-5	TGCAGTGCGGGAGAAGAGACCCAGTACTTC	CSAGEETQYF
once	TRBV7-6	NA	TRBJ2-2	TGTGCCAGCAGCTTAGGGGGGGATCCGAACACCGGGGAGCTGTTTTTT	CASSLGGDPNTGELFF
NA	TRBV5-4	TRBD1	TRBJ1-2	TGTGCCAGCAGTTCCCCGACAGGGGGTATGGATGGCTACACCTTC	CASSSPTGGMDGYTF
NA	TRBV12-5	NA	TRBJ2-5	TGTGCTAGTGGTTTGGACGGACTAACCCGGAGGGAGACCCAGTACTTC	CASGLDGLTRRETQYF
NA	TRBV5-1	NA	TRBJ1-1	TGCGCCAGCAGCAGGGACGGGAACACTGAAGCTTTCTTT	CASSRDGNTEAFF
NA	TRBV7-6	NA	TRBJ2-7	TGTGCCAGCAGCTTAGGGCTAAATTACGAGCAGTACTTC	CASSLGLNYEQYF
NA	TRBV5-6	NA	TRBJ1-2	TGTGCCAGCAGCCGGGGGACGGTCGGATCATGGACCTATGGCTACACCTTC	CASSRGTVGSWTYGYTF
NA	TRBV7-9	NA	TRBJ1-3	TGTGCCAGCAGCGAGATCTCTGGAAACACCATATATTTT	CASSEISGNTIYF
NA	TRBV5-6	TRBD2	TRBJ2-5	TGTGCCAGCAGCTTGCTGGCGGGAGGTCGAGAGACCCAGTACTTC	CASSLLAGGRETQYF
NA	TRBV9	TRBD2	TRBJ2-7	TGTGCCAGCAGCTCCGGACTAGCGACGTACGAGCAGTACTTC	CASSSGLATYEQYF
NA	TRBV27	NA	TRBJ2-4	TGTGCCAGCAGTTTATCCGGGGGCATTCAGTACTTC	CASSLSGGIQYF
NA	TRBV19	TRBD2	TRBJ2-5	TGTGCCAGTAGTATAGGGACTAGCGGGACAGAGACCCAGTACTTC	CASSIGTSGTETQYF
NA	TRBV5-8	TRBD1	TRBJ1-4	TGTGCCAGCAGCCTCACGGACAGGAATGAAAAACTGTTTTTT	CASSLTDRNEKLFF
NA	TRBV11-2	TRBD2	TRBJ2-7	TGTGCCAGCAGCTTAGTACTAGCGGGAGGCGGTAACGAGCAGTACTTC	CASSLVLAGGGNEQYF
NA	TRBV15	NA	TRBJ2-5	TGTGCCACCAGCAGAGACCAAGAGACCCAGTACTTC	CATSRDQETQYF
NA	TRBV13	NA	TRBJ2-3	TGTGCCAGCAGCCCGGGACACCGCATCACAGATACGCAGTATTTT	CASSPGHRITDTQYF
NA	TRBV9	NA	TRBJ2-3	TGTGCCAGCAGCGTAGCACTAGGTTACACAGATACGCAGTATTTT	CASSVALGYTDTQYF
NA	TRBV10-2	TRBD1	TRBJ1-5	TGCGCCAGCAGTGCATTATCAGGGGGCGCATCTCAGCCCCAGCATTTT	CASSALSGGASQPQHF
NA	TRBV29-1	TRBD1	TRBJ2-7	TGCAGCGTTGGCCGAACAGGGGTCACCTACGAGCAGTACTTC	CSVGRTGVTYEQYF
NA	TRBV28	NA	TRBJ1-2	TGTGCCAGCAGTTTAATGTCACCCAACAACGGAGGTGGCTACACCTTC	CASSLMSPNNGGGYTF
NA	TRBV6-1	NA	TRBJ1-4	TGTGCCAGCAGTGCGGGGCCTAATGAAAAACTGTTTTTT	CASSAGPNEKLFF
NA	TRBV19	NA	TRBJ1-3	TGTGCCAGTATTAGGAGTCTCTCTGGAAACACCATATATTTT	CASIRSLSGNTIYF
once	TRBV12-5	TRBD1	TRBJ1-2	TGTGCTAGTGGTTTGGCGCCTACAGGGGTGAATGGCTACACCTTC	CASGLAPTGVNGYTF
few	TRBV19	NA	TRBJ2-6	TGTGCCAGTAGTATCACCCTACTGAAACAGCTAATTAGCTCTGGGGCCAACGTCCTGACTTTC	CASSITLLKQLISSGANVLTF
NA	TRBV5-1	TRBD1	TRBJ1-1	TGCGCCAGCAGCTTGGCGACAGGGGCAGCTTTCTTT	CASSLATGAAFF
NA	TRBV28	TRBD1	TRBJ2-7	TGTGCCAGCAGTTTATTCGGACAGGGGGCGCAGGACGAGCAGTACTTC	CASSLFGQGAQDEQYF
NA	TRBV27	TRBD1	TRBJ1-2	TGTGCCAGCAGTCTCTACCGGGACAGGGCCTATGGCTACACCTTC	CASSLYRDRAYGYTF
NA	TRBV9	TRBD1	TRBJ2-1	TGTGCCAGCAGCGATAATACAGGGGGCTATGGAAATGAGCAGTTCTTC	CASSDNTGGYGNEQFF
NA	TRBV7-2	NA	TRBJ2-3	TGTGCCAGCAGCTTAACGGTCCCCACAGATACGCAGTATTTT	CASSLTVPTDTQYF
NA	TRBV5-1	NA	TRBJ1-3	TGCGCCAGCAGCGACACCCGAGGGGGATCTGGAAACACCATATATTTT	CASSDTRGGSGNTIYF
NA	TRBV9	NA	TRBJ1-5	TGTGCCAGCAGCAGGACAGCCTATAGCAATCAGCCCCAGCATTTT	CASSRTAYSNQPQHF
NA	TRBV18	NA	TRBJ2-3	TGTGCCAGCTCATTTGTGGAGAGCACAGATACGCAGTATTTT	CASSFVESTDTQYF
NA	TRBV5-1	NA	TRBJ2-1	TGCGCCAGCAGCTTGGGAGTAGTTGAGCAGTTCTTC	CASSLGVVEQFF
NA	TRBV9	NA	TRBJ2-7	TGTGCCAGCAGCGCTTCCGGGACACATTCATACGAGCAGTACTTC	CASSASGTHSYEQYF
NA	TRBV27	NA	TRBJ1-2	TGTGCCAGCAGGGGGTGGGCCTTCCCTAACTATGGCTACACCTTC	CASRGWAFPNYGYTF
NA	TRBV7-2	NA	TRBJ2-4	TGTGCCAGCAGCCCCTGGACAGAAAAAGGCATTCAGTACTTC	CASSPWTEKGIQYF
NA	TRBV6-5	TRBD1	TRBJ1-5	TGTGCCAGCAGCCGACAGGGGACGGGGCAGCCCCAGCATTTT	CASSRQGTGQPQHF
once	TRBV7-9	NA	TRBJ2-3	TGTGCCAGCAGCCACAGGGTTAGCACAGATACGCAGTATTTT	CASSHRVSTDTQYF
NA	TRBV27	NA	TRBJ2-7	TGTGCCAGCAGCATGGGTACCACTGGAAGCGAGCAGTACTTC	CASSMGTTGSEQYF
NA	TRBV27	NA	TRBJ2-1	TGTGCCAGCAGTTTGGGGTGGAGTAGAGATGAGCAGTTCTTC	CASSLGWSRDEQFF
NA	TRBV5-1	TRBD2	TRBJ2-7	TGCGCCAGCAGCTTCCGGGAGGGCCACTACGAGCAGTACTTC	CASSFREGHYEQYF
NA	TRBV13	NA	TRBJ2-7	TGTGCCAGCAGCCAAATACTAGAAGGAGGCTACGAGCAGTACTTC	CASSQILEGGYEQYF
NA	TRBV4-3	NA	TRBJ1-5	TGCGCCAGCAGCCAAGCGGGCCCATTAATTAAATCCCATCAGCCCCAGCATTTT	CASSQAGPLIKSHQPQHF
few	TRBV27	NA	TRBJ2-1	TGTGCCAGCAGTTTCACAAACTACAATGAGCAGTTCTTC	CASSFTNYNEQFF
NA	TRBV20-1	NA	TRBJ2-7	TGCAGTGCTAGTCGGCTCTACGAGCAGTACTTC	CSASRLYEQYF
NA	TRBV29-1	NA	TRBJ2-3	TGCAGCGTTGTAGGGACAGATACGCAGTATTTT	CSVVGTDTQYF
NA	TRBV30	NA	TRBJ2-1	TGTGCCTCATTGCAGGCCCACAATGAGCAGTTCTTC	CASLQAHNEQFF
once	TRBV7-9	TRBD2	TRBJ2-2	TGTGCCAGCAGCCCGGGACTAGCGGGCCGAAAAGCGAACACCGGGGAGCTGTTTTTT	CASSPGLAGRKANTGELFF